The T cell receptor (beta chain) described here comes from a study of blood T cell repertoires in COVID-19. Overall study: In each case, the material was cDNA or gDNA derived from T cells, B-cell-depleted T cells, or PBMCs.

The germline V gene has CDR1 MNHEY and CDR2 SMNVEV (reference sequence). V lost 4 bases, J lost 0 bases, and 9 bases lay in between. CDR3 length: 14 residues. Some clones are missing from TCRdb's copy, which holds only in-frame ones; the method was immunoSEQ multiplex PCR. Of over 150,000 clones in the sample, about 88% are singletons; the top ten hold about 7%. The material sequenced was PBMCs or T cells enriched from blood (not recorded which). The TCR was taken from a woman between 45 and 65 years old who had recovered from COVID-19. The chain links TRBV27 to TRBJ1-2, with D possibly matching TRBD1 (6 bases). CDR3 region: CASSSRTANYGYTF. The CDR3 nucleotides read TGTGCCAGCAGTTCCAGGACAGCTAACTATGGCTACACCTTC.